The 28 T cell receptor beta chains presented below share a single source sample, sequenced in a study of brain T cells in children with intractable seizures. Using immunoSEQ multiplex PCR, the repertoire was profiled, and TCRdb retains in-frame clones only, with some absent. The profile shows a few hundred thousand clones, approximately 93% of them singletons. Time point defined: blood from clinic visit 5 months post-surgery; TSC patient then seizure free. Sequences were derived from peripheral blood, sampled less than 6 months after surgery. All receptors come from a boy younger than two with tuberous sclerosis and intractable seizures.

J is TRBJ2-1 and V is TRBV24-1, with 9 bases lining up with TRBD1. The V segment lost 6 bases and the J segment 1 base; nucleotides outside the gene matches: 12. CDR1 KGHDR and CDR2 SFDVKD come from the germline V gene. The CDR3 is 18 residues long. CDR3 DNA sequence: TGTGCCACCAGTTCCATCCCCAGGGACAGGGTTTCCTACAATGAGCAGTTCTTC. This encodes CATSSIPRDRVSYNEQFF.

V gene TRBV12-2 combines with J gene TRBJ1-2; the table's D call, TRBD1, has no DNA check behind it. TRBV12-2 is given as a pseudogene. CDR3 length equals 15 residues. The CDR3 region is CASRLAPTSNYGYTF. The CDR3 nucleotides are TGTGCAAGTCGCTTAGCCCCGACAAGTAACTATGGCTACACCTTC.

The CDR3 loop is CAWEQGAGYGYTF. The CDR3 DNA sequence: TGTGCCTGGGAACAGGGGGCGGGCTATGGCTACACCTTC. The V gene is TRBV30, the J gene TRBJ1-2; TRBD1 matches 9 bases. The CDR3 is 13 residues long. Germline trimming cut 5 bases from V and 4 bases from J; bases unmatched to any gene: 5. The V gene's germline CDR1 is GTSNPN and CDR2 SVGIG (reference sequence).

V usage is TRBV11-2 and J usage is TRBJ2-2; D is unresolved. In germline, CDR1 is SGHAT, CDR2 FQNNGV. With 6 bases removed from V and 0 bases from J, the gap between germline ends came to 8 bases. The CDR3 runs 14 residues. CDR3 residues: CASRRVTNTGELFF. The CDR3 nucleotides read TGTGCCAGCAGAAGGGTTACGAACACCGGGGAGCTGTTTTTT.

V usage is TRBV18 and J usage is TRBJ1-1, with 8 bases lining up with TRBD1. V was clipped by 5 bases and J by 5 bases; unmatched bases: 4. Germline assignment: CDR1 KGHSH and CDR2 LQKENI. The CDR3 runs 13 residues. The CDR3 DNA follows: TGTGCCAGCTCAATGGACAGGGCTACTGAAGCTTTCTTT. Translated: CASSMDRATEAFF. Combining the CDR3 with reference TRBV18 and TRBJ1-1 gives the whole variable domain NAGVMQNPRHLVRRRGQEARLRCSPMKGHSHVYWYRQLPEEGLKFMVYLQKENIIDESGMPKERFSAEFPKEGPSILRIQQVVRGDSAAYFCASSMDRATEAFFGQGTRLTVV.

The rearrangement uses TRBV5-6 and TRBJ2-6; D is unclear. The CDR3 extends over 17 amino acids. Trimming removed 2 bases at V and 1 base at J, with 13 bases between. Germline values: CDR1 SGHDT, CDR2 YYEEEE. The CDR3 DNA is TGTGCCAGCAGCTTCCCAGGATACTCTTCTGGGGCCAACGTCCTGACTTTC. Its translation is CASSFPGYSSGANVLTF.

This rearrangement joins TRBV21-1 to TRBJ1-2. TRBV21-1 corresponds to a pseudogene. This CDR3 contains 13 residues. The chain's CDR3 is CASSKVGRYGYTF. CDR3 nucleotide sequence: TGTGCCAGCAGCAAGGTCGGGAGATATGGCTACACCTTC.

The V call is TRBV29-1, the J call TRBJ1-1, with D perhaps matching TRBD1 (5 bases). This CDR3 is built from 13 residues. The germline CDR1 and CDR2 sequences are SQVTM and ANQGSEA. V lost 6 bases and J 8 bases, leaving 19 bases between the germline ends. The CDR3 region has the DNA TGCAGCGTAGTTTCTTGGGGGTTCTCGGAAGCTTTCTTT. It specifies CSVVSWGFSEAFF.

The rearrangement joins TRBV5-4 to TRBJ2-2; 11 positions match TRBD2. The CDR3 consists of 16 residues. V dropped 4 bases and J dropped 1; count of bases not matched to a gene: 3. CDR1 and CDR2 (germline): SGHNT, YYREEE (reference sequence). This CDR3 reads CASSLAGGLNTGELFF. Here the CDR3 DNA reads TGTGCCAGCAGCCTAGCGGGAGGACTGAACACCGGGGAGCTGTTTTTT.

The chain links TRBV20-1 to TRBJ2-3, with D perhaps being TRBD1 or TRBD2 (5 bases each). V dropped 3 bases and J dropped 3 bases, with 10 bases sitting between them. This CDR3 comprises 13 residues. The germline CDR1 and CDR2 sequences are DFQATT and SNEGSKA (reference sequence). CDR3 coding DNA: TGCAGTGCTAGTAGACAGCGGACAGATACGCAGTATTTT. Its protein product is CSASRQRTDTQYF.

The rearrangement uses TRBV7-9 and TRBJ1-6, with D tentatively TRBD1 (5 bases). V lost 5 bases and J 9 bases, leaving 14 bases between the germline ends. Germline lookup yields CDR1 SEHNR and CDR2 FQNEAQ (reference sequence). The CDR3 totals 14 residues. CDR3 amino acids: CASSPSGTASPLHF. For the CDR3, the DNA is TGTGCCAGCAGCCCCTCCGGGACCGCTTCACCCCTCCACTTT.

This clone was counted a single time. An end of the junction does not agree with germline; a read error may underlie this. The CDR3 loop reads CASSLPGQGKAF. As DNA, the CDR3 is TGTGCCAGCAGCTTGCCGGGACAGGGGAAGGCCTTC. The gene calls are TRBV5-4 and TRBJ1-2, with 10 positions matching TRBD1. This CDR3 is built from 12 residues. Germline values: CDR1 SGHNT, CDR2 YYREEE (reference sequence).

The chain combines TRBV24-1 with TRBJ2-3; 8 bases are a match to TRBD1. After removal of 7 bases from V and 1 base from J, the junction contained 3 bases not matched to a gene. Per the germline V gene, CDR1 is KGHDR and CDR2 is SFDVKD. The CDR3 has 14 amino acids. CDR3 region: CATSQTGGTDTQYF. The DNA of the CDR3 is TGTGCCACCAGCCAGACAGGGGGCACAGATACGCAGTATTTT.

The chain recombines TRBV6-1 with TRBJ2-1; no clear D. The CDR3 has 12 residues. From germline, CDR1 is MNHNS and CDR2 SASEGT. V gave up 6 bases and J gave up 5 bases, with 8 bases separating them. The DNA of the CDR3 is TGTGCCAGCAGATCCCCCAACAATGAGCAGTTCTTC. It yields the protein CASRSPNNEQFF.

The chain couples TRBV19 to TRBJ1-6; the D gene is possibly TRBD1 (6 bases). Germline V gene lookup returns CDR1 LNHDA and CDR2 SQIVND (reference sequence). V shed 5 bases and J shed 7 bases, with 12 bases lying between them. CDR3 length: 14 residues. The CDR3 DNA follows: TGTGCCAGTAGTGTTGGGGGGCGGAATTCACCCCTCCACTTT. Translated: CASSVGGRNSPLHF.

V usage is TRBV29-1 and J usage is TRBJ2-3, with a tentative D call TRBD1 (8 bases). The length of the CDR3 is 14 residues. Trimming took off 4 bases at V and 3 bases at J, with 14 bases between the two ends. Germline CDR1 is SQVTM and CDR2 is ANQGSEA. The CDR3 nucleotides read TGCAGCGTTGGTGGACAGGGAGGGACAGATACGCAGTATTTT. Protein sequence: CSVGGQGGTDTQYF.

This clone has a handful of counts. J is TRBJ1-1 and V is TRBV9, with D maybe TRBD1 (5 bases). Deletions cut 0 bases from V and 10 bases from J, with 13 bases between. Germline V lookup: CDR1 SGDLS, CDR2 YYNGEE. The CDR3 totals 13 residues. The CDR3 sequence is CASSVDGKGRAFF. The DNA of the CDR3 is TGTGCCAGCAGCGTAGATGGGAAGGGGAGAGCTTTCTTT.

The rearrangement uses TRBV6-5 and TRBJ2-1; tentatively, D is TRBD2 (5 bases). CDR3 length: 14 residues. In germline, CDR1 is MNHEY, CDR2 SVGAGI. Deletions cut 0 bases from V and 5 bases from J, with 8 bases between. The CDR3, as DNA: TGTGCCAGCAGTTACTCGAGCGGCCACAATGAGCAGTTCTTC. It specifies CASSYSSGHNEQFF.

The chain joins TRBV7-9 to TRBJ1-3; 7 bases fit TRBD1. Per germline, CDR1 SEHNR and CDR2 FQNEAQ (reference sequence). Losses at the gene ends were 5 bases for V and 2 bases for J; bases not matched to a gene: 3. This CDR3 comprises 14 residues. CDR3 nucleotides: TGTGCCAGCAGCCAAAGGGGGCCTGGAAACACCATATATTTT. It encodes CASSQRGPGNTIYF.

The chain employs TRBV10-3 and TRBJ2-2; 9 bases agree with TRBD2. In germline, CDR1 is ENHRY, CDR2 SYGVKD. The length of the CDR3 is 15 residues. Trimming removed 4 bases from V and 6 bases from J; junction bases left unmatched: 6. The CDR3 spells CAISAAGGPPGELFF. The CDR3 DNA reads as TGTGCCATCAGTGCGGCGGGGGGGCCGCCCGGGGAGCTGTTTTTT.

The chain carries TRBV27 and TRBJ2-7; weak D call: TRBD1 (5 bases). Trimming took off 8 bases at V and 5 bases at J, with 16 bases between the two ends. This CDR3 has 13 residues. Per the germline V gene, CDR1 is MNHEY and CDR2 is SMNVEV (reference sequence). This CDR3 reads CASARVSGHEQYF. The CDR3, as DNA: TGTGCCAGCGCCAGGGTGTCTGGCCACGAGCAGTACTTC.

A word on this clone: This sample also contains other DNA sequences that code for the same CDR3. The chain links TRBV27 to TRBJ1-5; D remains ambiguous. The germline gives CDR1 MNHEY, CDR2 SMNVEV (reference sequence). The CDR3 length is 13 residues. The V and J ends lost 3 bases and 1 base respectively, with 4 bases between them. The CDR3 nucleotides are TGTGCCAGCAGTTTGGGGAGCAATCAGCCCCAGCATTTT. It specifies CASSLGSNQPQHF.

Concerning this clone itself: The same CDR3 also results from other DNA sequences found in this sample. The genes are TRBV13 and TRBJ1-2, with D unclear. CDR3 size: 12 residues. Trimming took off 0 bases at V and 2 bases at J, with 1 base between the two ends. Germline V CDR1 and CDR2: PRHDT, FYEKMQ (reference sequence). CDR3: CASSLGNYGYTF. The CDR3 DNA reads TGTGCCAGCAGCTTAGGCAACTATGGCTACACCTTC.

The V gene is TRBV5-4, the J gene TRBJ1-1, with D possibly matching TRBD1 (6 bases). CDR3 length: 15 amino acids. Germline CDR1 and CDR2: SGHNT and YYREEE (reference sequence). The germline V and J ends were trimmed by 8 bases and 0 bases, with 17 bases remaining between them. CDR3 loop: CASQPGAGMNTEAFF. CDR3 DNA sequence: TGTGCCAGTCAACCGGGGGCTGGCATGAACACTGAAGCTTTCTTT. Based on the CDR3 plus reference TRBV5-4 and TRBJ1-1, the full variable domain is ETGVTQSPTHLIKTRGQQVTLRCSSQSGHNTVSWYQQALGQGPQFIFQYYREEENGRGNFPPRFSGLQFPNYSSELNVNALELDDSALYLCASQPGAGMNTEAFFGQGTRLTVV.

Points on this clone: Other DNA sequences in this specimen translate into the identical CDR3. The chain couples TRBV5-6 to TRBJ2-5; TRBD1 aligns across 9 bases. The CDR3 is 13 residues long. Germline V gene sequence: CDR1 SGHDT, CDR2 YYEEEE. Trimming removed 4 bases from V and 5 bases from J; junction bases left unmatched: 3. The CDR3 reads CASSPTGGETQYF. The DNA for the CDR3 is TGTGCCAGCAGCCCGACAGGGGGGGAGACCCAGTACTTC.

This clone was observed a handful of times. This rearrangement joins TRBV14 to TRBJ1-3; D is uncertain. V dropped 3 bases and J dropped 3 bases, with 15 bases sitting between them. The CDR3 consists of 16 residues. Germline V gene data show CDR1 as SGHDN and CDR2 as FVKESK. CDR3 sequence: CASSQRRKGFGNTIYF. CDR3 nucleotide sequence: TGTGCCAGCAGCCAGAGGCGGAAGGGATTTGGAAACACCATATATTTT.

The CDR3 here is CASSFAGGPKGTDTQYF. In DNA form, the CDR3 reads TGTGCCAGCAGCTTTGCGGGAGGGCCAAAAGGGACAGATACGCAGTATTTT. The chain has TRBV9 and TRBJ2-3; 9 positions match TRBD2. The germline V gene has CDR1 SGDLS and CDR2 YYNGEE. V trimming: 4 bases; J trimming: 3 bases; junction bases outside the gene matches: 12. The CDR3 consists of 17 residues.

The gene calls are TRBV7-6 and TRBJ2-3, with D perhaps being TRBD1 or TRBD2 (5 bases each). Germline V gives CDR1 SGHVS, CDR2 FNYEAQ. The CDR3 extends over 17 amino acids. V lost 2 bases to trimming and J lost 2 bases, with 17 bases between them. The CDR3 protein is CASSLLNRDHFTDTQYF. CDR3 nucleotides: TGTGCCAGCAGCTTACTCAACCGGGACCATTTCACAGATACGCAGTATTTT.